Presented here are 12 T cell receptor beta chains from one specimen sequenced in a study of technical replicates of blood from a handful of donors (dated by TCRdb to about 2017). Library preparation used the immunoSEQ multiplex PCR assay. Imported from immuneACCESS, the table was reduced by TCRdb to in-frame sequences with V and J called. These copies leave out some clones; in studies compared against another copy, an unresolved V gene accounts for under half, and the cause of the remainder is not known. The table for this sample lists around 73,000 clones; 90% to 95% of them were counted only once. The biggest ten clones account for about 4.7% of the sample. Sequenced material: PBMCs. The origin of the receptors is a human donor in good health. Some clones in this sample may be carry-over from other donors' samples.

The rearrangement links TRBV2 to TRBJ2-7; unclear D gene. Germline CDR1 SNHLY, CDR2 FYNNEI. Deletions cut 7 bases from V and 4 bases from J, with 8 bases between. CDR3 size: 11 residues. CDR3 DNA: TGTGCCAGCACAGTCTCGTACGAGCAGTACTTC. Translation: CASTVSYEQYF.

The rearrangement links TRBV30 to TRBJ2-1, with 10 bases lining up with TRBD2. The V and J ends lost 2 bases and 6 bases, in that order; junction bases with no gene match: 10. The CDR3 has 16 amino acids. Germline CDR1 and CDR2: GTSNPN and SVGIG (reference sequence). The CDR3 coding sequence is TGTGCCTGGAGTCATAGCGGGAGGAAAAGGGGCAATGAGCAGTTCTTC. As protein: CAWSHSGRKRGNEQFF.

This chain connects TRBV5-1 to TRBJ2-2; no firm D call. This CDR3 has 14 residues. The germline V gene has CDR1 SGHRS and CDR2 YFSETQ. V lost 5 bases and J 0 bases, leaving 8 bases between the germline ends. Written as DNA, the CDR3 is TGCGCCAGCAGACAAACAACGAACACCGGGGAGCTGTTTTTT. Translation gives CASRQTTNTGELFF. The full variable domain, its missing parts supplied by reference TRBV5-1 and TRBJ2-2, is KAGVTQTPRYLIKTRGQQVTLSCSPISGHRSVSWYQQTPGQGLQFLFEYFSETQRNKGNFPGRFSGRQFSNSRSEMNVSTLELGDSALYLCASRQTTNTGELFFGEGSRLTVL.

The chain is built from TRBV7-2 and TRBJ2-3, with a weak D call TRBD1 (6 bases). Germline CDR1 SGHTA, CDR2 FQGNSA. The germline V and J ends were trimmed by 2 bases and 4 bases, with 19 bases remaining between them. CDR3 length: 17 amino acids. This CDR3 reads CASSLKFKLGGADTQYF. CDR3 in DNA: TGTGCCAGCAGCTTAAAATTTAAGCTAGGGGGAGCAGATACGCAGTATTTT.

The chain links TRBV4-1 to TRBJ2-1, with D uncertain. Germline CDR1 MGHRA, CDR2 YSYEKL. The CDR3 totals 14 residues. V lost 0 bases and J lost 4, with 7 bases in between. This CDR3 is CASSQDLEYNEQFF. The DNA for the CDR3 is TGCGCCAGCAGCCAAGACCTAGAATACAATGAGCAGTTCTTC.

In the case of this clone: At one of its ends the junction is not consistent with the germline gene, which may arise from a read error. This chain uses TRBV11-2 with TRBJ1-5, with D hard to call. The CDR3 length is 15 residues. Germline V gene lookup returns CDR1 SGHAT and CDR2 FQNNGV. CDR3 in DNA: TGTGCCAGCAGCCTAGACGGGTATAGCAATCAGCCCCAGCATTTT. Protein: CASSLDGYSNQPQHF.

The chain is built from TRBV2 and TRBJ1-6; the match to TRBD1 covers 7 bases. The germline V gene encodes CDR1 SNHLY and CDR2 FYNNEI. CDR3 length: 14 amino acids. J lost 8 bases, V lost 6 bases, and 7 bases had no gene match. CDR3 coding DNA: TGTGCCAGCAGACAGGGGTCGACTGATTCACCCCTCCACTTT. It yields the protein CASRQGSTDSPLHF.

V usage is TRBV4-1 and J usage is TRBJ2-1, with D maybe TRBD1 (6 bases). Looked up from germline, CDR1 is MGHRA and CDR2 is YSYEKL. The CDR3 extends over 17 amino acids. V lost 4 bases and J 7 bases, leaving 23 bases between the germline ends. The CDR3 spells CASSPRDGQPLGNEQFF. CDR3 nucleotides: TGCGCCAGCAGCCCACGGGATGGACAGCCGCTTGGTAATGAGCAGTTCTTC.

Here the CDR3 DNA reads TGTGCCAGCAGCATCGGGACAGGGATGTCGGTCTCCTACGAGCAGTACTTC. Translation: CASSIGTGMSVSYEQYF. The chain joins TRBV11-2 to TRBJ2-7; TRBD1 agrees at 9 bases. Germline CDR1 and CDR2: SGHAT and FQNNGV. This CDR3 contains 17 residues. The V gene end was trimmed by 5 bases and the J gene end by 0 bases; junction bases not matched to a gene: 11. The full variable domain, in which reference TRBV11-2 and TRBJ2-7 provide the parts outside the CDR3, is EAGVAQSPRYKIIEKRQSVAFWCNPISGHATLYWYQQILGQGPKLLIQFQNNGVVDDSQLPKDRFSAERLKGVDSTLKIQPAKLEDSAVYLCASSIGTGMSVSYEQYFGPGTRLTVT.

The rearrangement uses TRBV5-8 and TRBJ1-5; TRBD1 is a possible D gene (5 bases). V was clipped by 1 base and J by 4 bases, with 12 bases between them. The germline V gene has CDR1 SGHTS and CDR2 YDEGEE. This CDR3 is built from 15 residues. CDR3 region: CASSLIATANQPQHF. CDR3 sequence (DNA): TGTGCCAGCAGCTTGATCGCGACAGCTAATCAGCCCCAGCATTTT.

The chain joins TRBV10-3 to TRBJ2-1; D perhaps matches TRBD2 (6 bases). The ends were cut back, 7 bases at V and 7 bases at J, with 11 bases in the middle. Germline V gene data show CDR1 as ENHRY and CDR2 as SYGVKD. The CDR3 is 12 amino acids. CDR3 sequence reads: CAIMATSNEQFF. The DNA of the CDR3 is TGTGCCATCATGGCGACTAGTAATGAGCAGTTCTTC.

CDR3 sequence reads: CASSGLAGGPGELFF. CDR3 bases: TGTGCCAGCAGCGGACTAGCGGGAGGGCCCGGGGAGCTGTTTTTT. The rearrangement uses TRBV5-6 and TRBJ2-2; 15 positions agree with TRBD2. The V segment lost 4 bases and the J segment 6 bases; nucleotides outside the gene matches: 1. Germline CDR1 is SGHDT and CDR2 is YYEEEE. The CDR3 totals 15 residues.